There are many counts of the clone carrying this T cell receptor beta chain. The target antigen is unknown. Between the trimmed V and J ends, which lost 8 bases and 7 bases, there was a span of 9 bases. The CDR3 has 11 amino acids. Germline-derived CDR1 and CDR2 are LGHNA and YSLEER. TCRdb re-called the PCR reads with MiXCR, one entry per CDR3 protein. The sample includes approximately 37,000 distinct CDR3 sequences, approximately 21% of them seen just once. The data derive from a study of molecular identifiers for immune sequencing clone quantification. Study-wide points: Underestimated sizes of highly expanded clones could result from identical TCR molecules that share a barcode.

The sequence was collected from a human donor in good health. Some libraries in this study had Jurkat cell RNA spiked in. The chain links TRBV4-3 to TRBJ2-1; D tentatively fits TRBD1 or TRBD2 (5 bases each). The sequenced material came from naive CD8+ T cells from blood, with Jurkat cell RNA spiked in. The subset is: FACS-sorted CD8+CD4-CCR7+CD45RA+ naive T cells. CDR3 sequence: CASPGGNEQFF. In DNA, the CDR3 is TGCGCCAGCCCTGGGGGTAATGAGCAGTTCTTC.